One T cell receptor beta chain is described in this entry. This specimen belongs to a study of control samples from healthy donors and cancer patients. The germline gives CDR1 MNHEY, CDR2 SVGEGT. The V gene end was trimmed by 2 bases and the J gene end by 2 bases; junction bases not matched to a gene: 2. There are 15 residues in the CDR3. The repertoire was sequenced with immunoSEQ multiplex PCR; TCRdb's copy has only in-frame clones and lacks some. Among about 130,000 clones listed, about nine tenths were seen once. Material for sequencing was blood. The V and J genes are TRBV6-2 or TRBV6-3 and TRBJ1-5; TRBD1 aligns across 8 bases. The sequence came from a young man in good health. This chain's CDR3 is CASSYDRGGNQPQHF. The CDR3 bases are TGTGCCAGCAGTTACGACAGGGGTGGCAATCAGCCCCAGCATTTT.